This TCR beta chain was identified in a study of CD8 T cells in Susac syndrome. Germline assignment: CDR1 GTSNPN and CDR2 SVGIG (reference sequence). Trimming removed 1 base from V and 13 bases from J; junction bases left unmatched: 10. The CDR3 is 13 amino acids. CD8+ and CD4+ blood T cells underwent TCR beta sequencing. The individuals used as controls were healthy donors who had been matched for both age and sex. TEMRA cells were FACS-enriched, while CD8+ and CD4+ T cells were negatively isolated. Random hexamers primed reverse transcription of about 0.5 to 1 ug RNA. Across 54 Vbeta and 13 Jbeta, TCR beta CDR3 was amplified with immunoSEQ multiplex PCR. TCRdb called the immunoSEQ multiplex PCR reads again in MiXCR, with one record for every CDR3 protein. The sample holds around 190,000 distinct CDR3 sequences, 85% to 95% seen once.

This sequence joins TRBV30 and TRBJ2-7; TRBD2 matches 10 bases. The receptor was isolated from a human donor in good health. What was sequenced was CD4+ T cells from PBMCs. For the CDR3, the DNA is TGTGCCTGGAGTGCCGGACTAGCGGAACCTCTATACGTC. This sequence encodes CAWSAGLAEPLYV.